These 23 T cell receptor beta chains share one sample of origin, sequenced in a study of somatic mutations in cytotoxic T cells in rheumatoid arthritis. Assay used: immunoSEQ multiplex PCR; TCRdb lists only in-frame clones, some missing. The profile shows about 9,700 clones, roughly four fifths of them singletons. The sample was CD8+ T cells sorted from blood. The receptors here all came from a woman aged 45-65 years in good health.

This sequence joins TRBV7-8 and TRBJ1-4; TRBD1 matches 10 bases. CDR1 and CDR2 (germline): SGHVS, FQNEAQ. The CDR3 has 18 residues. With V trimmed by 5 bases and J by 0 bases, 9 bases remained unmatched. CDR3 nucleotides: TGTGCCAGCAGCCTCCCAAGGGACAGGGGATCAACTAATGAAAAACTGTTTTTT. Its protein is CASSLPRDRGSTNEKLFF.

The rearrangement joins TRBV4-3 to TRBJ1-5; unclear D gene. The germline V and J ends were trimmed by 0 bases and 3 bases, with 9 bases remaining between them. The CDR3 is 15 amino acids. The germline gives CDR1 LGHNA, CDR2 YSLEER. This chain's CDR3 is CASSQDAEDNQPQHF. Written as DNA, the CDR3 is TGCGCCAGCAGCCAAGATGCGGAGGACAATCAGCCCCAGCATTTT.

V usage is TRBV5-4 and J usage is TRBJ2-7, with 8 bases that match TRBD1. Per the germline V gene, CDR1 is SGHNT and CDR2 is YYREEE (reference sequence). The CDR3 runs 13 residues. J was trimmed by 2 bases and V by 8 bases; bases with no gene match: 6. The CDR3 bases are TGTGCCAGTTCCACAGGGGGACCCTACGAGCAGTACTTC. Its translation: CASSTGGPYEQYF.

This sequence joins TRBV4-3 and TRBJ2-5; the D gene is possibly TRBD2 (7 bases). V shed 0 bases and J shed 7 bases, with 18 bases lying between them. CDR1 and CDR2 (germline): LGHNA, YSLEER. The CDR3 sequence is 16 residues long. The CDR3 here is CASSQDLEGGPGTQYF. The CDR3 region has the DNA TGCGCCAGCAGCCAAGATCTGGAGGGGGGGCCTGGGACCCAGTACTTC.

The CDR3 nucleotides read TGTGCCAGCAGCCCCCAGACAGCAACTGAGGAAAAACTGTTTTTT. It yields the protein CASSPQTATEEKLFF. The V and J genes are TRBV7-9 and TRBJ1-4; tentative D call: TRBD1 (5 bases). The V and J ends lost 5 bases and 8 bases respectively, with 18 bases between them. The CDR3 length is 15 residues. CDR1 and CDR2 from the germline V gene are SEHNR and FQNEAQ (reference sequence).

This clone was seen more than once but under ten times. V is TRBV4-2 and J is TRBJ1-4; TRBD1 matches 9 bases. This CDR3 spans 16 amino acids. CDR1 is LGHNA and CDR2 is YNFKEQ in the germline V gene. Germline trimming cut 5 bases from V and 8 bases from J; bases unmatched to any gene: 12. The CDR3 region is CASSLRTGEGGEKLFF. Here the CDR3 DNA reads TGTGCCAGCAGCTTAAGGACAGGGGAAGGGGGGGAAAAACTGTTTTTT.

The chain links TRBV9 to TRBJ1-4, with D perhaps TRBD1 (5 bases). The CDR3 runs to 15 residues. Trimming left V 3 bases short and J 7 bases short, with 16 bases between. Germline CDR1 reads SGDLS; CDR2 reads YYNGEE. The CDR3 coding sequence is TGTGCCAGCAGCGGGACATCTTTAGGTCTTGAAAAACTGTTTTTT. Its protein product is CASSGTSLGLEKLFF.

In DNA form, the CDR3 reads TGTGCCAGTAGGAGGCCGAGGGACGGGGAGCTGTTTTTT. Amino acids: CASRRPRDGELFF. The chain couples TRBV19 to TRBJ2-2; maybe TRBD2 (5 bases). CDR1 is LNHDA, CDR2 SQIVND, per germline (reference sequence). CDR3 length: 13 amino acids. V was clipped by 6 bases and J by 7 bases, with 12 bases between them. The whole variable domain, filled in from reference TRBV19 and TRBJ2-2, reads DGGITQSPKYLFRKEGQNVTLSCEQNLNHDAMYWYRQDPGQGLRLIYYSQIVNDFQKGDIAEGYSVSREKKESFPLTVTSAQKNPTAFYLCASRRPRDGELFFGEGSRLTVL.

CDR3 loop: CASSSPGSYNEQFF. The CDR3 DNA sequence: TGTGCCAGCAGCTCCCCGGGCTCCTACAATGAGCAGTTCTTC. V is TRBV7-9 and J is TRBJ2-1, with D unresolved. In germline, CDR1 is SEHNR, CDR2 FQNEAQ (reference sequence). This CDR3 has 14 residues. Trimming shortened V by 4 bases and J by 0 bases, and 7 bases separated the two germline ends.

J is TRBJ2-3 and V is TRBV2; D is possibly TRBD2 (5 bases). V was shortened by 0 bases and J by 1 base, with 14 bases between the two germline ends. CDR1 SNHLY and CDR2 FYNNEI come from the germline V gene. There are 17 residues in the CDR3. The CDR3 sequence: CASSEARVARGTDTQYF. In nucleotides, the CDR3 is TGTGCCAGCAGTGAAGCACGGGTCGCGAGGGGCACAGATACGCAGTATTTT.

The V and J genes are TRBV6-1 and TRBJ2-1; a possible D gene is TRBD2 (7 bases). This CDR3 is 13 amino acids long. The germline V gene has CDR1 MNHNS and CDR2 SASEGT. Trimming took off 9 bases at V and 8 bases at J, with 17 bases between the two ends. This chain's CDR3 is CASTFGGQYEQFF. The CDR3 DNA is TGTGCCAGTACGTTCGGGGGGCAATATGAGCAGTTCTTC.

The chain recombines TRBV25-1 with TRBJ2-1, with a weak D call TRBD2 (6 bases). The CDR3 is 14 residues long. V dropped 0 bases and J dropped 4 bases, with 7 bases sitting between them. CDR1 is MGHDK and CDR2 is SYGVNS in the germline V gene. The CDR3 region is CASSEYGGYNEQFF. In nucleotides, the CDR3 is TGTGCCAGCAGTGAATATGGGGGGTACAATGAGCAGTTCTTC.

J is TRBJ2-1 and V is TRBV4-2; D remains ambiguous. Germline-derived CDR1 and CDR2 are LGHNA and YNFKEQ. This CDR3 is 15 amino acids long. V lost 0 bases and J 5 bases, leaving 11 bases between the germline ends. Written as DNA, the CDR3 is TGTGCCAGCAGCCAAGATGCAGACAACCACAATGAGCAGTTCTTC. This codes for CASSQDADNHNEQFF.

The chain links TRBV1 to TRBJ2-3; the table calls TRBD2, which could not be checked here. TRBV1 is shown as a pseudogene. This CDR3 region has 23 residues. CDR3 in DNA: TGCACCAGCAGCCACCAAGACTCGACAGGGGAAAAACTAGCGGGAGGGGGCACAGATACGCAGTATTTT. This translates into CTSSHQDSTGEKLAGGGTDTQYF.

This chain links TRBV6-5 with TRBJ2-5, with 13 positions matching TRBD2. The DNA end is more similar to TRBJ2-7, so the J call may be wrong. Germline V CDR1 and CDR2: MNHEY, SVGAGI. This CDR3 is 15 amino acids long. CDR3 DNA: TGTGCCAGCAGGGGACTAGCGGGAAGTTCCTACGAGCAGTACTTC. Amino acid sequence: CASRGLAGSSYEQYF.

The chain uses TRBV5-4 and TRBJ2-7; the match to TRBD1 covers 12 bases. Germline assignment: CDR1 SGHNT and CDR2 YYREEE (reference sequence). V lost 4 bases, J lost 2 bases, and 7 bases stayed unmatched. CDR3 size: 16 residues. CDR3 in amino acids: CASSPFGTGGPYEQYF. The CDR3 bases are TGTGCCAGCAGCCCGTTCGGGACAGGGGGCCCCTACGAGCAGTACTTC.

The genes are TRBV30 and TRBJ2-7; 9 bases fit TRBD1. This CDR3 is built from 14 residues. Germline V gene data show CDR1 as GTSNPN and CDR2 as SVGIG (reference sequence). V shed 5 bases, J shed 3 bases, and the junction held 8 bases outside the gene matches. The CDR3: CAWSTGTGIYEQYF. CDR3 DNA: TGTGCCTGGTCTACCGGGACAGGGATCTACGAGCAGTACTTC.

V gene TRBV7-9 combines with J gene TRBJ1-5; D unclear. V dropped 1 base and J dropped 4 bases, with 5 bases sitting between them. This CDR3 has 13 residues. Germline V CDR1 and CDR2: SEHNR, FQNEAQ (reference sequence). The CDR3 sequence: CASSLDLNQPQHF. The CDR3 DNA follows: TGTGCCAGCAGCTTAGACCTAAATCAGCCCCAGCATTTT.

This chain joins TRBV5-1 and TRBJ2-1; 11 bases agree with TRBD2. Germline assignment: CDR1 SGHRS and CDR2 YFSETQ. The V and J ends lost 4 bases and 4 bases, in that order; junction bases with no gene match: 10. The CDR3 has 17 residues. The CDR3 region has the DNA TGCGCCAGCAGCGATTACCCCGGGACTAGCGGATACAATGAGCAGTTCTTC. Protein product: CASSDYPGTSGYNEQFF.

V and J are TRBV13 and TRBJ1-1; a weak D match, TRBD1 (6 bases). Germline assignment: CDR1 PRHDT and CDR2 FYEKMQ (reference sequence). Trimming left V 5 bases short and J 0 bases short, with 13 bases between. The CDR3 is 15 amino acids. CDR3 DNA sequence: TGTGCCAGCAGCCAGGGGACGGTTATGAACACTGAAGCTTTCTTT. This codes for CASSQGTVMNTEAFF.

The chain uses TRBV9 and TRBJ1-4; a possible D gene is TRBD1 (6 bases). Germline V CDR1 and CDR2: SGDLS, YYNGEE. The CDR3 spans 15 residues. Trimming removed 0 bases at V and 4 bases at J, with 10 bases between. The DNA for the CDR3 is TGTGCCAGCAGCGTAGCGGCAGGGGATAATGAAAAACTGTTTTTT. As protein: CASSVAAGDNEKLFF. The full variable domain, with the rest looked up from reference TRBV9 and TRBJ1-4, is DSGVTQTPKHLITATGQRVTLRCSPRSGDLSVYWYQQSLDQGLQFLIQYYNGEERAKGNILERFSAQQFPDLHSELNLSSLELGDSALYFCASSVAAGDNEKLFFGSGTQLSVL.

V is TRBV13 and J is TRBJ2-5; D is unresolved. The CDR3 sequence is 12 residues long. Trimming removed 1 base from V and 5 bases from J, with 5 bases in between. The germline V gene has CDR1 PRHDT and CDR2 FYEKMQ (reference sequence). The CDR3 here is CASSLVDETQYF. CDR3 bases: TGTGCCAGCAGCTTAGTAGATGAGACCCAGTACTTC.

This chain connects TRBV29-1 to TRBJ1-2; D ambiguous. This CDR3 has 11 residues. The germline V gene encodes CDR1 SQVTM and CDR2 ANQGSEA. V was clipped by 3 bases and J by 1 base, with 3 bases between them. The chain's CDR3 is CSVEYNYGYTF. CDR3 DNA sequence: TGCAGCGTTGAGTATAACTATGGCTACACCTTC.